The entry that follows covers one TCR beta chain sequence. V shed 8 bases and J 1 base; nucleotides not matched to a gene: 7. The germline V gene has CDR1 MNHEY and CDR2 SVGAGI. The CDR3 is made up of 15 amino acids. This entry belongs to a study of shared clonotypes between healthy human individuals. Subsets obtained from CD4+ cells comprised CD45RA+ naive and CD45RA-negative memory cells. Sorted-subset replicate PCRs used around 200 ng DNA, approximately 33,000 T cell genomes. Some clones are missing from TCRdb's copy, which holds only in-frame ones; the method was immunoSEQ multiplex PCR. The data show millions of clones, with 85% to 95% seen just once and 0.1% to 0.15% held by the top ten.

The receptor's source is a man aged 18 to 35 in good health. What was sequenced was naive CD4+ T cells sorted from blood. Subset noted: CD45RA+ positively selected. This chain connects TRBV6-5 to TRBJ2-3; 9 bases fit TRBD2. CDR3 residues: CASGRWTSGTDTQYF. In DNA, the CDR3 is TGTGCCAGCGGGAGGTGGACTAGCGGCACAGATACGCAGTATTTT.